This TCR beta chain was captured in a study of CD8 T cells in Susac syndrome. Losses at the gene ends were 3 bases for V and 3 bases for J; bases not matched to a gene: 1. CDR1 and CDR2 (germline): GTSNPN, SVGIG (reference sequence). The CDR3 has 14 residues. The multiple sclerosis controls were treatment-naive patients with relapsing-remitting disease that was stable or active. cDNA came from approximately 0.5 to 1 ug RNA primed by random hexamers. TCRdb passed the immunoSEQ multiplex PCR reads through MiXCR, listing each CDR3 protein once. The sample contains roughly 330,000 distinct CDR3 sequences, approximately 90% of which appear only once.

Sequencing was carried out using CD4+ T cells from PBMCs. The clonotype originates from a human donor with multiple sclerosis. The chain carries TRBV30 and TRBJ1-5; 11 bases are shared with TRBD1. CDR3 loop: CAWRGQGVNQPQHF. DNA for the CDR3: TGTGCCTGGAGGGGACAGGGGGTCAATCAGCCCCAGCATTTT.